This T cell receptor beta chain derives from a study of spatial heterogeneity in lung cancer. Time point here: sample taken at primary tumor resection. This clonotype was seen repeatedly, ten times or more. V lost 6 bases and J lost 3; bases outside the gene matches: 0. Looked up from germline, CDR1 is SNHLY and CDR2 is FYNNEI. The CDR3 extends over 15 amino acids. Unique molecular identifiers tagged every individual TCR cDNA molecule. TCRdb independently ran MiXCR on the 5' RACE reads; one entry per CDR3 protein. The sample lists about 25,000 distinct CDR3 sequences, about 7% occurring once. Sequencing used PBMCs, obtained at surgery. This clonotype was obtained from a male donor with early-stage non-small cell lung cancer. The chain has TRBV2 and TRBJ2-2, with 14 nucleotides matching TRBD2. The CDR3 reads CASRGLAGDTGELFF. The CDR3 region has the DNA TGTGCCAGCAGGGGACTAGCGGGAGACACCGGGGAGCTGTTTTTT.